The 21 T cell receptor beta chains in this list originate from one sample, sequenced in a study of blood T cell repertoires in COVID-19. Generated by immunoSEQ multiplex PCR, the TCRdb table keeps only in-frame clones and is missing some. The repertoire holds about 270,000 clones, with over 75% as singletons. Sequencing used PBMCs or T cells enriched from blood (not recorded which). The receptors derive from a woman between 18 and 29 years old who had recovered from COVID-19.

The rearrangement joins TRBV18 to TRBJ1-6; tentatively, D is TRBD1 (5 bases). The length of the CDR3 is 18 residues. The V gene's germline CDR1 is KGHSH and CDR2 LQKENI. The V gene lost 0 bases and the J gene lost 0 bases, with 12 bases spanning the gap. The CDR3 DNA is TGTGCCAGCTCACCACCGGGTCTGGGGCGCTCCTATAATTCACCCCTCCACTTT. As protein: CASSPPGLGRSYNSPLHF.

The chain recombines TRBV6-1 with TRBJ1-3; the match to TRBD1 covers 7 bases. After removal of 4 bases from V and 0 bases from J, the junction contained 6 bases not matched to a gene. The CDR3 has 16 residues. Germline V gene data show CDR1 as MNHNS and CDR2 as SASEGT. The CDR3: CASSARGLGSGNTIYF. In DNA, the CDR3 is TGTGCCAGCAGTGCGAGGGGGCTCGGCTCTGGAAACACCATATATTTT.

V is TRBV4-2 and J is TRBJ1-4; 8 bases agree with TRBD1. This CDR3 spans 13 amino acids. Looked up from germline, CDR1 is LGHNA and CDR2 is YNFKEQ. V lost 4 bases, J lost 6 bases, and 1 base stayed unmatched. CDR3 sequence reads: CASSPGQDEKLFF. DNA of the CDR3: TGTGCCAGCAGCCCGGGACAGGATGAAAAACTGTTTTTT.

The chain is built from TRBV9 and TRBJ2-3, with a tentative D call TRBD2 (6 bases). Germline CDR1 SGDLS, CDR2 YYNGEE. The CDR3 length is 14 residues. V lost 4 bases to trimming and J lost 2 bases, with 11 bases between them. CDR3 protein: CASSPGVFTDTQYF. In nucleotides, the CDR3 is TGTGCCAGCAGCCCGGGGGTTTTCACAGATACGCAGTATTTT.

The J gene is TRBJ2-2, the V gene TRBV5-4, with TRBD2 matching over 9 bases. The length of the CDR3 is 18 residues. Per germline, CDR1 SGHNT and CDR2 YYREEE (reference sequence). Unmatched junction bases numbered 11, after V lost 4 bases and J lost 1 base. This chain's CDR3 is CASSPRVAGDLNTGELFF. Written as DNA, the CDR3 is TGTGCCAGCAGCCCGAGGGTAGCGGGGGACTTGAACACCGGGGAGCTGTTTTTT.

The chain couples TRBV6-5 to TRBJ2-7; D unclear. With 8 bases removed from V and 4 bases from J, the gap between germline ends came to 12 bases. Per germline, CDR1 MNHEY and CDR2 SVGAGI. The CDR3 contains 12 residues. The DNA of the CDR3 is TGTGCCAGCGACCACAGTAGATACGAGCAGTACTTC. Its translation is CASDHSRYEQYF.

V gene TRBV21-1 combines with J gene TRBJ2-6; the table's D gene call, TRBD1, was not cross checked with the DNA. TRBV21-1 is a pseudogene locus. This CDR3 has 20 amino acids. The CDR3 protein is CASSDRDSSVLTSGANVLTF. The CDR3 region has the DNA TGTGCCAGCAGCGATCGGGACAGCTCTGTCCTAACCTCTGGGGCCAACGTCCTGACTTTC.

The DNA of the CDR3 is TGTGCCATCCGGGGACAGAACACTGAAGCTTTCTTT. Amino acids: CAIRGQNTEAFF. V and J are TRBV6-5 and TRBJ1-1; possible D gene TRBD1, 6 bases. V was cut by 10 bases and J by 1 base, with 10 bases left in between. The CDR3 spans 12 residues. Germline V gene sequence: CDR1 MNHEY, CDR2 SVGAGI.

The V call is TRBV7-9, the J call TRBJ1-1, with TRBD1 identical over 7 bases. V shed 1 base, J shed 1 base, and the junction held 6 bases outside the gene matches. In germline, CDR1 is SEHNR, CDR2 FQNEAQ (reference sequence). This CDR3 region has 16 residues. CDR3 DNA sequence: TGTGCCAGCAGCTTAGAACCGGGACAGACGAACACTGAAGCTTTCTTT. This encodes CASSLEPGQTNTEAFF.

The V and J genes are TRBV7-2 and TRBJ2-1; 9 positions match TRBD2. The CDR3 totals 13 residues. CDR1 and CDR2 (germline): SGHTA, FQGNSA. With 3 bases clipped from V and 9 bases from J, the junction kept 3 bases outside the gene matches. The CDR3 DNA reads TGTGCCAGCAGCTTCGGGACTAGCCTTGAGCAGTTCTTC. Translating gives CASSFGTSLEQFF.

The table lists this clone with a count of one. The V call is TRBV6-5, the J call TRBJ2-3; 10 positions agree with TRBD2. The ends lost 7 bases at V and 4 bases at J; junction bases unmatched: 5. The germline V gene encodes CDR1 MNHEY and CDR2 SVGAGI. The CDR3 length is 14 residues. The CDR3 DNA sequence: TGTGCCAGCAAACTAGCGGGGCGCTCAGATACGCAGTATTTT. Its protein is CASKLAGRSDTQYF.

V is TRBV29-1 and J is TRBJ2-7; no firm D call. V was trimmed by 1 base and J by 6 bases, leaving 10 bases between them. The CDR3 runs to 12 residues. Looked up from germline, CDR1 is SQVTM and CDR2 is ANQGSEA. CDR3 sequence (DNA): TGCAGCGTTGAAGGGCAGGAACCCGAGCAGTACTTC. Its translation: CSVEGQEPEQYF.

The chain recombines TRBV25-1 with TRBJ1-2; weak D call: TRBD1 (6 bases). Trimming shortened V by 1 base and J by 0 bases, and 9 bases separated the two germline ends. The CDR3 is 15 residues long. Germline CDR1 reads MGHDK; CDR2 reads SYGVNS. CDR3 bases: TGTGCCAGCAGTGAATCTTGGGACACTAACTATGGCTACACCTTC. The encoded protein is CASSESWDTNYGYTF.

CDR3 DNA sequence: TGTGCCAGCAGTGAGGGTGGCGAGCAGTACTTC. Translating it yields CASSEGGEQYF. The V and J genes are TRBV28 and TRBJ2-7, with D perhaps TRBD2 (5 bases). The CDR3 loop spans 11 amino acids. Germline V lookup: CDR1 MDHEN, CDR2 SYDVKM. V dropped 5 bases and J dropped 6 bases, with 8 bases sitting between them.

On this clone: Other nucleotide sequences in the sample specify the same CDR3. The genes are TRBV12-3 or TRBV12-4 and TRBJ2-7, with D unresolved. The CDR3 covers 13 residues. Between the trimmed V and J ends, which lost 1 base and 0 bases, there was a span of 4 bases. In nucleotides, the CDR3 is TGTGCCAGCAGTTTAGACAGCTCCTACGAGCAGTACTTC. It encodes CASSLDSSYEQYF.

There are a few counts of this clone. V usage is TRBV10-2 and J usage is TRBJ2-1; D uncertain. The germline CDR1 and CDR2 sequences are WSHSY and SAAADI. Trimming removed 7 bases at V and 7 bases at J, with 8 bases between. CDR3 size: 11 residues. In DNA form, the CDR3 reads TGCGCCAGCATTCAAGCGAATGAGCAGTTCTTC. Its protein is CASIQANEQFF.

The chain combines TRBV5-1 with TRBJ2-3, with a tentative D call TRBD2 (5 bases). V dropped 4 bases and J dropped 2 bases, with 29 bases sitting between them. The length of the CDR3 is 20 residues. CDR1 and CDR2 from the germline V gene are SGHRS and YFSETQ. CDR3 residues: CASSPLERARGSVVTDTQYF. The CDR3 coding sequence is TGCGCCAGCAGCCCGTTGGAGCGAGCACGAGGGTCCGTGGTCACAGATACGCAGTATTTT.

The V call is TRBV27, the J call TRBJ2-3, with D perhaps matching TRBD2 (5 bases). The CDR3 runs to 14 residues. CDR1 is MNHEY and CDR2 is SMNVEV in the germline V gene (reference sequence). Between the trimmed V and J ends, which lost 3 bases and 3 bases, there was a span of 10 bases. The CDR3 bases are TGTGCCAGCAGTTTCGGGGTTTGGACAGATACGCAGTATTTT. Translating it yields CASSFGVWTDTQYF.

The CDR3 sequence: CASSLGPTGARNSPLHF. CDR3 DNA sequence: TGTGCCAGCAGCTTAGGGCCTACAGGGGCTAGAAATTCACCCCTCCACTTT. This rearrangement joins TRBV7-2 to TRBJ1-6; 7 nucleotides line up with TRBD1. CDR1 and CDR2 (germline): SGHTA, FQGNSA. The V gene end was trimmed by 1 base and the J gene end by 7 bases; junction bases not matched to a gene: 10. This CDR3 is 17 amino acids long.

The CDR3 reads CASSSTGVGNTEAFF. For the CDR3, the DNA is TGTGCCAGCAGCTCCACAGGGGTGGGGAACACTGAAGCTTTCTTT. This chain uses TRBV7-2 with TRBJ1-1; TRBD1 matches 7 bases. Per germline, CDR1 SGHTA and CDR2 FQGNSA. CDR3 length: 15 residues. V was pared by 4 bases and J by 1 base, with 6 bases of the junction left unmatched.

In its sample, this clone was seen once. The chain carries TRBV19 and TRBJ1-5; D ambiguous. CDR3 length equals 14 residues. V lost 5 bases and J lost 4, with 12 bases in between. Germline loops: CDR1 LNHDA, CDR2 SQIVND (reference sequence). CDR3 sequence: CASSPGARNQPQHF. In DNA form, the CDR3 reads TGTGCCAGTAGTCCGGGAGCTCGAAATCAGCCCCAGCATTTT.